The 15 T cell receptor beta chains reported below all come from one sample, sequenced in a study of OX40 agonist ivuxolimab in advanced cancers. Profiled with immunoSEQ multiplex PCR; TCRdb holds only in-frame clones, not every one. The data contain some 73,000 clones, 86% of them singletons. The sequenced sample was CD4+ or CD8+ T cells sorted from blood, obtained in a trial of the OX40 agonist ivuxolimab. The receptors stem from an adult with an advanced solid tumor such as melanoma, head and neck, liver or kidney cancer.

The V gene is TRBV11-2, the J gene TRBJ2-7; TRBD1 agrees at 9 bases. The CDR3 has 15 residues. With V trimmed by 0 bases and J by 3 bases, 3 bases remained unmatched. Per the germline V gene, CDR1 is SGHAT and CDR2 is FQNNGV. This CDR3 reads CASSLDGQGIYEQYF. In DNA form, the CDR3 reads TGTGCCAGCAGCTTAGATGGACAGGGGATCTACGAGCAGTACTTC.

CDR3 amino acids: CASSVGGIETQYF. CDR3 DNA sequence: TGTGCCAGCAGCGTAGGGGGGATAGAGACCCAGTACTTC. The genes are TRBV9 and TRBJ2-5, with D possibly being TRBD1 or TRBD2 (5 bases each). Trimming pared 0 bases from V and 4 bases from J, leaving 7 bases between. The V gene's germline CDR1 is SGDLS and CDR2 YYNGEE. This CDR3 is built from 13 residues.

DNA for the CDR3: TGTGCCAGCAGCTTGGTTACGGGGGCCGCAGAGACCCAGTACTTC. Amino acids: CASSLVTGAAETQYF. J is TRBJ2-5 and V is TRBV5-4; the D call may be TRBD1 or TRBD2 (6 bases each). This CDR3 contains 15 residues. The V gene's germline CDR1 is SGHNT and CDR2 YYREEE (reference sequence). V was clipped by 0 bases and J by 4 bases, with 13 bases between them.

The chain uses TRBV29-1 and TRBJ2-4; TRBD1 or TRBD2 may be the D gene (5 bases each). This CDR3 contains 13 residues. CDR1 is SQVTM, CDR2 ANQGSEA, per germline. V lost 4 bases, J lost 2 bases, and 9 bases lay in between. The CDR3 spells CSVGDETKNIQYF. CDR3 bases: TGCAGCGTTGGGGACGAGACCAAAAACATTCAGTACTTC. The full variable domain, rest sourced from reference TRBV29-1 and TRBJ2-4, is SAVISQKPSRDICQRGTSLTIQCQVDSQVTMMFWYRQQPGQSLTLIATANQGSEATYESGFVIDKFPISRPNLTFSTLTVSNMSPEDSSIYLCSVGDETKNIQYFGAGTRLSVL.

The rearrangement links TRBV6-5 to TRBJ1-2, with D maybe TRBD1 (5 bases). Trimming cost V 0 bases and J 7 bases, with 18 bases left between them. This CDR3 is 16 amino acids long. Germline V CDR1 and CDR2: MNHEY, SVGAGI. The CDR3 nucleotides are TGTGCCAGCAGTTACTCTCTTCCGGGGACCCGTGGTGGCTACACCTTC. Translating it yields CASSYSLPGTRGGYTF.

V gene TRBV6-5 combines with J gene TRBJ1-1; D possibly corresponds to TRBD1 (6 bases). Germline CDR1 MNHEY, CDR2 SVGAGI. V lost 6 bases, J lost 1 base, and 15 bases lay in between. This CDR3 spans 15 amino acids. This CDR3 reads CASRSGGAGNTEAFF. Written as DNA, the CDR3 is TGTGCCAGCAGGTCGGGGGGGGCTGGGAACACTGAAGCTTTCTTT.

The gene calls are TRBV7-9 and TRBJ2-1; perhaps TRBD2 as D (7 bases). With 7 bases removed from V and 7 bases from J, the gap between germline ends came to 20 bases. Germline V gene sequence: CDR1 SEHNR, CDR2 FQNEAQ (reference sequence). The CDR3 runs to 15 residues. CDR3 residues: CASTLWEGGPNEQFF. The CDR3 coding sequence is TGTGCCAGCACCCTTTGGGAGGGGGGGCCAAATGAGCAGTTCTTC.

J is TRBJ1-5 and V is TRBV27, with D unresolved. V lost 0 bases, J lost 7 bases, and 13 bases lay in between. CDR1 is MNHEY and CDR2 is SMNVEV in the germline V gene (reference sequence). The CDR3 is 15 amino acids. CDR3 sequence (DNA): TGTGCCAGCAGTTTATCACCCGGGGTGAGGCAGCCCCAGCATTTT. It translates to CASSLSPGVRQPQHF.

The CDR3 here is CASSPTGTPNTGELFF. CDR3 in DNA: TGTGCCAGCTCACCAACCGGGACACCGAACACCGGGGAGCTGTTTTTT. The chain couples TRBV18 to TRBJ2-2; D possibly corresponds to TRBD1 (6 bases). Trimming cost V 2 bases and J 0 bases, with 10 bases left between them. Germline-derived CDR1 and CDR2 are KGHSH and LQKENI. CDR3 size: 16 residues.

The V and J genes are TRBV7-6 and TRBJ1-6; TRBD1 aligns across 9 bases. The ends lost 5 bases at V and 7 bases at J; junction bases unmatched: 12. Germline V CDR1 and CDR2: SGHVS, FNYEAQ. This CDR3 region has 17 residues. The DNA of the CDR3 is TGTGCCAGCAGCGCTAGCCCCCCGACAGGGGGAAATTCACCCCTCCACTTT. This codes for CASSASPPTGGNSPLHF.

The rearrangement uses TRBV29-1 and TRBJ2-5; possible D gene TRBD2, 5 bases. Trimming took off 4 bases at V and 2 bases at J, with 11 bases between the two ends. Germline values: CDR1 SQVTM, CDR2 ANQGSEA. The CDR3 has 13 residues. CDR3 amino acids: CSVVATKQETQYF. The CDR3 bases are TGCAGCGTTGTAGCGACTAAACAAGAGACCCAGTACTTC.

The gene calls are TRBV5-1 and TRBJ1-3; D is undetermined. From germline, CDR1 is SGHRS and CDR2 YFSETQ. Trimming pared 1 base from V and 0 bases from J, leaving 8 bases between. This CDR3 has 15 residues. Written as DNA, the CDR3 is TGCGCCAGCAGCTTGCCGGTGGCCTCTGGAAACACCATATATTTT. Protein product: CASSLPVASGNTIYF.

V gene TRBV7-9 combines with J gene TRBJ2-5; D gene ambiguous. This CDR3 spans 15 amino acids. The ends were cut back, 1 base at V and 5 bases at J, with 14 bases in the middle. The germline V gene has CDR1 SEHNR and CDR2 FQNEAQ (reference sequence). DNA of the CDR3: TGTGCCAGCAGCTTAGGTAGTGCGCAGAGGGAGACCCAGTACTTC. It encodes CASSLGSAQRETQYF.

V gene TRBV6-5 combines with J gene TRBJ1-1, with D perhaps TRBD1 (6 bases). Germline V lookup: CDR1 MNHEY, CDR2 SVGAGI. V dropped 7 bases and J dropped 3 bases, with 15 bases sitting between them. This CDR3 has 14 amino acids. The CDR3 sequence: CASTQNRADTEAFF. The CDR3 coding sequence is TGTGCCAGCACTCAGAACAGGGCGGACACTGAAGCTTTCTTT.

This chain uses TRBV2 with TRBJ1-2; weak D call: TRBD1 (5 bases). V lost 4 bases and J lost 4, with 10 bases in between. CDR1 is SNHLY and CDR2 is FYNNEI in the germline V gene. The CDR3 has 13 amino acids. Here the CDR3 DNA reads TGTGCCAGCAGTGGGGGGGTTCTCTATGGCTACACCTTC. This sequence encodes CASSGGVLYGYTF.